This entry lists 26 T cell receptor beta chains sequenced from one sample in a study of beta chain features in type 1 diabetes (dated by TCRdb to 2016 to 2019). Overall study results and their limits: In all four CD4+ subsets, TCRB CDR3 length was moderately but significantly shorter in type 1 diabetes patients.

The antigens for these receptors are not known. Library generation was performed with the immunoSEQ multiplex PCR assay. The entire isolated RNA was reverse transcribed using the High Capacity cDNA Reverse Transcription Kit, and thus expressed TCRB transcripts were sequenced. TCRdb retrieved this table from immuneACCESS and kept in-frame rearrangements only. Not all clones are present; in checked studies, unresolved V genes account for under half, and no reason is known for the remainder. The sample data list fewer than 300,000 clones, and roughly 22% of these were observed just once. The ten largest clones represent 0.028% of the sample. Sequencing used naive CD4+ T cells from blood. Reading the label with the study, this specimen's cell subset or site is: true naive CD4+ T cells. These receptors all stem from a middle-aged woman with type 1 diabetes.

This clone came up a few times. J is TRBJ1-4 and V is TRBV28; 8 positions agree with TRBD1. The ends lost 3 bases at V and 8 bases at J; junction bases unmatched: 5. Germline V lookup: CDR1 MDHEN, CDR2 SYDVKM. The CDR3 extends over 14 amino acids. As DNA, the CDR3 is TGTGCCAGCAGTTTCCAGGGGGCACGGGAAAAACTGTTTTTT. Its protein is CASSFQGAREKLFF.

The genes are TRBV9 and TRBJ2-1; a possible D gene is TRBD2 (6 bases). The V gene's germline CDR1 is SGDLS and CDR2 YYNGEE. There are 13 residues in the CDR3. The germline V and J ends were trimmed by 7 bases and 4 bases, with 12 bases remaining between them. The CDR3 sequence is CASGTEGYNEQFF. The CDR3 DNA sequence: TGTGCCAGCGGGACGGAGGGGTACAATGAGCAGTTCTTC.

The chain couples TRBV18 to TRBJ1-1; weak D call: TRBD1 (5 bases). The CDR3 contains 16 residues. V was pared by 3 bases and J by 1 base, with 15 bases between. Germline-derived CDR1 and CDR2 are KGHSH and LQKENI. The CDR3 coding sequence is TGTGCCAGCTCACCCCAAAGGGGAGGGCAGAACACTGAAGCTTTCTTT. It specifies CASSPQRGGQNTEAFF. Full variable domain (outside the CDR3, taken from reference TRBV18 and TRBJ1-1): NAGVMQNPRHLVRRRGQEARLRCSPMKGHSHVYWYRQLPEEGLKFMVYLQKENIIDESGMPKERFSAEFPKEGPSILRIQQVVRGDSAAYFCASSPQRGGQNTEAFFGQGTRLTVV.

This clone was counted only a few times. J is TRBJ2-5 and V is TRBV29-1; 7 positions match TRBD2. Germline CDR1 is SQVTM and CDR2 is ANQGSEA. V was pared by 5 bases and J by 4 bases, with 4 bases of the junction left unmatched. CDR3 length: 12 residues. As DNA, the CDR3 is TGCAGCGTTTCCAGCGGGGCAGAGACCCAGTACTTC. Translation: CSVSSGAETQYF. Full variable domain (remainder filled in from reference TRBV29-1 and TRBJ2-5): SAVISQKPSRDICQRGTSLTIQCQVDSQVTMMFWYRQQPGQSLTLIATANQGSEATYESGFVIDKFPISRPNLTFSTLTVSNMSPEDSSIYLCSVSSGAETQYFGPGTRLLVL.

The chain is built from TRBV29-1 and TRBJ2-3; 11 nucleotides align to TRBD2. This CDR3 region has 17 residues. Germline CDR1 SQVTM, CDR2 ANQGSEA. The V segment lost 4 bases and the J segment 0 bases; nucleotides outside the gene matches: 9. Here the CDR3 DNA reads TGCAGCGTTGGGACTAGCGGGCGCACACCTAGCACAGATACGCAGTATTTT. Translation: CSVGTSGRTPSTDTQYF.

The rearrangement links TRBV18 to TRBJ2-7; D is perhaps TRBD1 (6 bases). Germline loops: CDR1 KGHSH, CDR2 LQKENI. With 1 base removed from V and 5 bases from J, the gap between germline ends came to 9 bases. The CDR3 covers 13 residues. CDR3 DNA: TGTGCCAGCTCACCACAGGGGGAAGACGAGCAGTACTTC. It is translated as CASSPQGEDEQYF.

The rearrangement links TRBV7-3 to TRBJ2-7, with TRBD1 identical over 8 bases. V dropped 4 bases and J dropped 6; count of bases not matched to a gene: 8. The CDR3 extends over 14 amino acids. Germline V gene lookup returns CDR1 SGHTA and CDR2 FQGTGA. CDR3 loop: CASSSYNGQGEQYF. In DNA form, the CDR3 reads TGTGCCAGCAGCTCGTACAACGGACAGGGCGAGCAGTACTTC.

Details on this clone: The same CDR3 is also encoded by other DNA sequences in this sample. The chain recombines TRBV18 with TRBJ1-2; weak D call: TRBD1 (5 bases). Germline V gene data show CDR1 as KGHSH and CDR2 as LQKENI. The CDR3 loop spans 12 amino acids. V lost 3 bases and J lost 5, with 7 bases in between. The CDR3 DNA reads TGTGCCAGCTCACCTGACAGTTATGGCTACACCTTC. Translated: CASSPDSYGYTF.

The chain recombines TRBV2 with TRBJ1-6, with 7 bases lining up with TRBD1. The CDR3 is 15 amino acids. Germline assignment: CDR1 SNHLY and CDR2 FYNNEI. Germline trimming cut 6 bases from V and 2 bases from J; bases unmatched to any gene: 4. For the CDR3, the DNA is TGTGCCAGCAGCTCCCAGGGGGCCTATAATTCACCCCTCCACTTT. It encodes CASSSQGAYNSPLHF. Full variable domain (outside the CDR3, taken from reference TRBV2 and TRBJ1-6): EPEVTQTPSHQVTQMGQEVILRCVPISNHLYFYWYRQILGQKVEFLVSFYNNEISEKSEIFDDQFSVERPDGSNFTLKIRSTKLEDSAMYFCASSSQGAYNSPLHFGNGTRLTVT.

The J gene is TRBJ2-7, the V gene TRBV5-1; 8 bases match TRBD1. Germline V gene sequence: CDR1 SGHRS, CDR2 YFSETQ. The CDR3 spans 14 residues. V was clipped by 4 bases and J by 0 bases; unmatched bases: 3. For the CDR3, the DNA is TGCGCCAGCAGCGGTGGGACAGGCTCCTACGAGCAGTACTTC. It specifies CASSGGTGSYEQYF.

This sequence joins TRBV7-3 and TRBJ2-3; TRBD2 might be the D (6 bases). This CDR3 spans 13 amino acids. V lost 8 bases, J lost 0 bases, and 9 bases lay in between. Germline assignment: CDR1 SGHTA and CDR2 FQGTGA. CDR3 DNA sequence: TGTGCCAGCCGGGACTTAAGCACAGATACGCAGTATTTT. This codes for CASRDLSTDTQYF.

This clone was seen only a few times. The chain recombines TRBV4-1 with TRBJ2-4; 11 nucleotides align to TRBD1. Germline-derived CDR1 and CDR2 are MGHRA and YSYEKL. V lost 1 base, J lost 7 bases, and 3 bases stayed unmatched. This CDR3 comprises 15 residues. This CDR3 is CASSQVGQGVNIQYF. In DNA, the CDR3 is TGCGCCAGCAGCCAAGTGGGACAGGGGGTGAACATTCAGTACTTC.

This clone was seen more than once but under ten times. This chain joins TRBV11-2 and TRBJ2-1, with 7 nucleotides matching TRBD2. Germline assignment: CDR1 SGHAT and CDR2 FQNNGV. V lost 5 bases to trimming and J lost 0 bases; unmatched junction nucleotides: 1. The CDR3 totals 14 residues. DNA of the CDR3: TGTGCCAGCAGCCCGGGGGGCTCCTACAATGAGCAGTTCTTC. Amino acids: CASSPGGSYNEQFF.

This clone was seen a single time. CDR3 nucleotides: TGTGCCAGCAGCGGAGGGGGAGAGCAGTACTTC. Amino acid sequence: CASSGGGEQYF. This sequence joins TRBV9 and TRBJ2-7, with D possibly matching TRBD1 (6 bases). Germline assignment: CDR1 SGDLS and CDR2 YYNGEE. Trimming pared 3 bases from V and 7 bases from J, leaving 8 bases between. This CDR3 spans 11 amino acids.

In this sample, this clone turned up a few times. The chain carries TRBV5-1 and TRBJ2-7, with 8 positions matching TRBD1. CDR1 and CDR2 from the germline V gene are SGHRS and YFSETQ. V lost 2 bases and J lost 2; bases outside the gene matches: 3. The CDR3 sequence is 14 residues long. The CDR3: CASSLQGGAYEQYF. CDR3 in DNA: TGCGCCAGCAGCTTACAGGGGGGTGCCTACGAGCAGTACTTC.

This clone was recorded a few times. The chain is built from TRBV4-1 and TRBJ2-7; the D gene is possibly TRBD1 (6 bases). The CDR3 is made up of 16 amino acids. The germline CDR1 and CDR2 sequences are MGHRA and YSYEKL. V lost 0 bases to trimming and J lost 2 bases, with 14 bases between them. The CDR3 bases are TGCGCCAGCAGCCAAGATGGGGGCAGGGGAACCTACGAGCAGTACTTC. It yields the protein CASSQDGGRGTYEQYF.

Comment on this clone: The same CDR3 is also encoded by other DNA sequences in this sample. The chain combines TRBV9 with TRBJ2-1, with 8 nucleotides matching TRBD2. Unmatched junction bases numbered 4, after V lost 3 bases and J lost 2 bases. The length of the CDR3 is 15 residues. From germline, CDR1 is SGDLS and CDR2 YYNGEE. The CDR3 DNA is TGTGCCAGCAGCGCAACTAGCGGAGCCTACAATGAGCAGTTCTTC. This encodes CASSATSGAYNEQFF.

The rearrangement links TRBV27 to TRBJ1-5; D is perhaps TRBD1 (6 bases). V was cut by 0 bases and J by 5 bases, with 11 bases left in between. CDR1 is MNHEY, CDR2 SMNVEV, per germline (reference sequence). This CDR3 region has 15 residues. The CDR3 DNA follows: TGTGCCAGCAGTTTATCGTGGCAGGGGTATCAGCCCCAGCATTTT. It encodes CASSLSWQGYQPQHF.

The J gene is TRBJ2-3, the V gene TRBV27, with 7 bases aligning to TRBD2. Trimming removed 5 bases from V and 9 bases from J; junction bases left unmatched: 23. CDR3 length equals 18 residues. Looked up from germline, CDR1 is MNHEY and CDR2 is SMNVEV (reference sequence). The CDR3 is CASSRETPTSLGSGTQYF. In nucleotides, the CDR3 is TGTGCCAGCAGTCGGGAAACACCGACTAGCCTTGGGAGTGGCACGCAGTATTTT.

This clone was seen more than once but under ten times. This chain connects TRBV6-1 to TRBJ1-2; D might be TRBD1 (5 bases). The V gene's germline CDR1 is MNHNS and CDR2 SASEGT. With 4 bases removed from V and 7 bases from J, the gap between germline ends came to 13 bases. This CDR3 is built from 13 residues. CDR3: CASSGTQGRGYTF. The CDR3 DNA reads TGTGCCAGCAGTGGGACCCAGGGCCGTGGCTACACCTTC.

The chain carries TRBV28 and TRBJ2-1, with 9 bases aligning to TRBD1. There are 15 residues in the CDR3. CDR1 and CDR2 (germline): MDHEN, SYDVKM. V was pared by 3 bases and J by 2 bases, with 2 bases of the junction left unmatched. DNA for the CDR3: TGTGCCAGCAGTTTCACAGGGGGCCCCTACAATGAGCAGTTCTTC. This codes for CASSFTGGPYNEQFF. Full variable domain (remainder filled in from reference TRBV28 and TRBJ2-1): DVKVTQSSRYLVKRTGEKVFLECVQDMDHENMFWYRQDPGLGLRLIYFSYDVKMKEKGDIPEGYSVSREKKERFSLILESASTNQTSMYLCASSFTGGPYNEQFFGPGTRLTVL.

This chain joins TRBV15 and TRBJ1-5; D might be TRBD1 (5 bases). The CDR3 extends over 14 amino acids. V was trimmed by 8 bases and J by 2 bases, leaving 13 bases between them. CDR1 LNHNV and CDR2 YYDKDF come from the germline V gene (reference sequence). The CDR3 is CATAVGAGNQPQHF. The CDR3 nucleotides read TGTGCCACCGCCGTAGGGGCGGGCAATCAGCCCCAGCATTTT.

This rearrangement joins TRBV30 to TRBJ1-2; possibly TRBD1 for D (5 bases). Trimming removed 0 bases from V and 8 bases from J, with 16 bases in between. The CDR3 runs 14 residues. The germline V gene encodes CDR1 GTSNPN and CDR2 SVGIG (reference sequence). The DNA for the CDR3 is TGTGCCTGGAGTGTATTGGGGCAGGGAAGCGGCTACACCTTC. Amino acids: CAWSVLGQGSGYTF.

V is TRBV18 and J is TRBJ2-1; 7 bases agree with TRBD1. Germline CDR1 is KGHSH and CDR2 is LQKENI. The J segment lost 9 bases and the V segment lost 6 bases, leaving 5 bases of the junction unmatched. CDR3 length: 12 amino acids. In DNA form, the CDR3 reads TGTGCCAGCTCCCTACAGGGGCTTGAGCAGTTCTTC. Its protein product is CASSLQGLEQFF.

This clone was picked up a small number of times. The V call is TRBV5-1, the J call TRBJ1-5, with no clear D. The germline V gene has CDR1 SGHRS and CDR2 YFSETQ. The CDR3 covers 13 residues. V lost 0 bases and J lost 6, with 7 bases in between. The CDR3 region has the DNA TGCGCCAGCAGCTTGGTGTCAGGTCAGCCCCAGCATTTT. Residues: CASSLVSGQPQHF.

This rearrangement joins TRBV28 to TRBJ2-3; the D is unclear. Germline values: CDR1 MDHEN, CDR2 SYDVKM. V dropped 5 bases and J dropped 2 bases, with 5 bases sitting between them. The CDR3 has 12 amino acids. CDR3 sequence reads: CASSQLTDTQYF. CDR3 nucleotides: TGTGCCAGCAGTCAACTCACAGATACGCAGTATTTT.